The 17 T cell receptor beta chains in this list originate from one sample, sequenced in a study of Ad26.COV2.S vaccination and SARS-CoV-2 variants. Treatment indicated: some 19 received Ad26.COV2.S at low or high dose, single or two shots; 5 received placebo; per-sample allocation not given. Samples were taken on day 63 after the first vaccine or placebo injection. Repertoires were generated with immunoSEQ multiplex PCR, while TCRdb's copy carries only in-frame clones and drops some. The data contain 300,000 to 500,000 clones, around nine tenths of them singletons. This material consisted of peripheral blood, taken in a trial of Ad26.COV2.S vaccine versus placebo. These receptors all come from a person between 18 and 59 years old who received the Ad26.COV2.S COVID-19 vaccine or a placebo.

On this clone: This sample also contains other DNA sequences that code for the same CDR3. This chain connects TRBV27 to TRBJ2-1; D possibly corresponds to TRBD2 (6 bases). Germline loops: CDR1 MNHEY, CDR2 SMNVEV (reference sequence). V lost 8 bases and J 7 bases, leaving 18 bases between the germline ends. The CDR3 is 14 amino acids. The CDR3 here is CASRGTGLVNEQFF. In DNA form, the CDR3 reads TGTGCCAGCCGGGGGACGGGGCTCGTAAATGAGCAGTTCTTC.

This chain links TRBV7-2 with TRBJ1-4, with unresolved D. The V end lost 5 bases, the J end lost 4 bases, and 14 bases lay between the germline ends. The CDR3 sequence is 15 residues long. Germline CDR1 is SGHTA and CDR2 is FQGNSA. CDR3 sequence: CASSPPGENNEKLFF. DNA of the CDR3: TGTGCCAGCAGCCCCCCCGGGGAGAATAATGAAAAACTGTTTTTT.

This chain links TRBV19 with TRBJ1-1, with D possibly matching TRBD1 (5 bases). Germline CDR1 reads LNHDA; CDR2 reads SQIVND (reference sequence). The CDR3 has 19 amino acids. Between the trimmed V and J ends, which lost 3 bases and 5 bases, there was a span of 28 bases. The CDR3 region has the DNA TGTGCCAGTAGTATCCCTCGGGGTGGATGGGGGAAAAGGAGGACTGAAGCTTTCTTT. Its protein product is CASSIPRGGWGKRRTEAFF. Complete variable domain (other parts from reference TRBV19 and TRBJ1-1): DGGITQSPKYLFRKEGQNVTLSCEQNLNHDAMYWYRQDPGQGLRLIYYSQIVNDFQKGDIAEGYSVSREKKESFPLTVTSAQKNPTAFYLCASSIPRGGWGKRRTEAFFGQGTRLTVV.

This clone has a single count. The chain is built from TRBV3-1 (or the pseudogene TRBV3-2) and TRBJ1-4; 9 bases agree with TRBD1. The junction had 10 bases not matched to a gene; V was cut back by 8 bases and J by 0 bases. From germline, CDR1 is LGHDT and CDR2 YNNKEL (reference sequence). This CDR3 is 17 amino acids long. CDR3: CASGDRAPRATNEKLFF. The CDR3 coding sequence is TGTGCCAGCGGGGACAGGGCGCCCCGTGCAACTAATGAAAAACTGTTTTTT.

V and J are TRBV4-2 and TRBJ1-2; maybe TRBD1 (6 bases). The CDR3 loop spans 15 amino acids. Germline V gene data show CDR1 as LGHNA and CDR2 as YNFKEQ. Trimming took 0 bases from V and 2 from J, leaving 10 bases between them. CDR3 amino acids: CASSQDWGPNYGYTF. The DNA for the CDR3 is TGTGCCAGCAGCCAAGATTGGGGGCCCAACTATGGCTACACCTTC.

This clone was counted a single time. The chain couples TRBV10-1 to TRBJ1-1; D is ambiguous. Germline-derived CDR1 and CDR2 are WNHNN and SYGVQD (reference sequence). This CDR3 has 12 amino acids. Trimming removed 5 bases at V and 8 bases at J, with 12 bases between. The CDR3 DNA is TGCGCCAGCAGTTACCGGGGAAGCGAAGCTTTCTTT. Protein product: CASSYRGSEAFF.

The chain carries TRBV3-1 (or the pseudogene TRBV3-2) and TRBJ2-2; maybe TRBD1 (5 bases). CDR3 size: 15 residues. Per the germline V gene, CDR1 is LGHDT and CDR2 is YNNKEL (reference sequence). Deletions cut 4 bases from V and 4 bases from J, with 13 bases between. Here the CDR3 reads CASSRKGPLTGELFF. DNA for the CDR3: TGTGCCAGCAGCCGAAAGGGGCCACTCACCGGGGAGCTGTTTTTT.

The chain links TRBV5-8 to TRBJ1-5; TRBD1 aligns across 7 bases. The CDR3 has 14 residues. V shed 4 bases and J 3 bases; nucleotides not matched to a gene: 4. Per germline, CDR1 SGHTS and CDR2 YDEGEE. Here the CDR3 DNA reads TGTGCCAGCAGCCAGGGACAGCACAATCAGCCCCAGCATTTT. This translates into CASSQGQHNQPQHF. Looking up the rest from reference TRBV5-8 and TRBJ1-5 gives the full variable domain: EAGVTQSPTHLIKTRGQQATLRCSPISGHTSVYWYQQALGLGLQFLLWYDEGEERNRGNFPPRFSGRQFPNYSSELNVNALELEDSALYLCASSQGQHNQPQHFGDGTRLSIL.

This clone was counted only a few times. The chain carries TRBV11-2 and TRBJ2-7; 11 nucleotides agree with TRBD2. CDR1 and CDR2 from the germline V gene are SGHAT and FQNNGV. The CDR3 loop spans 14 amino acids. V lost 5 bases and J lost 7; bases outside the gene matches: 7. Here the CDR3 reads CASSPSGGPLEQYF. The CDR3 DNA reads TGTGCCAGCAGCCCTAGCGGGGGGCCCTTGGAGCAGTACTTC.

This chain connects TRBV5-1 to TRBJ2-2, with 9 bases that match TRBD1. This CDR3 comprises 16 residues. J lost 4 bases, V lost 4 bases, and 8 bases had no gene match. Germline V gives CDR1 SGHRS, CDR2 YFSETQ. CDR3 protein: CASSQGQGGSTGELFF. The CDR3 DNA is TGCGCCAGCAGCCAGGGACAGGGAGGTAGCACCGGGGAGCTGTTTTTT.

The chain couples TRBV5-1 to TRBJ2-2; TRBD1 matches 8 bases. After removal of 1 base from V and 4 bases from J, the junction contained 3 bases not matched to a gene. CDR3 length: 15 residues. CDR1 SGHRS and CDR2 YFSETQ come from the germline V gene. CDR3 nucleotide sequence: TGCGCCAGCAGCTTGCCAGGGGGCCTCACCGGGGAGCTGTTTTTT. Residues: CASSLPGGLTGELFF.

The V and J genes are TRBV12-3 or TRBV12-4 and TRBJ2-7; D is perhaps TRBD1 (5 bases). V dropped 3 bases and J dropped 5 bases, with 8 bases sitting between them. The CDR3 is made up of 12 amino acids. As DNA, the CDR3 is TGTGCCAGCAGTTTGAGGACACACGAGCAGTACTTC. Its protein product is CASSLRTHEQYF.

The chain links TRBV5-6 to TRBJ2-3; possibly TRBD2 for D (6 bases). Trimming removed 0 bases from V and 5 bases from J, with 13 bases in between. This CDR3 comprises 15 residues. CDR1 is SGHDT and CDR2 is YYEEEE in the germline V gene. The CDR3 coding sequence is TGTGCCAGCAGCTTGGAGCCATCGCGGGAAGATACGCAGTATTTT. This encodes CASSLEPSREDTQYF.

Concerning this clone: The sample contains more than one DNA sequence encoding this CDR3. The chain uses TRBV20-1 and TRBJ2-3; D might be TRBD1 or TRBD2, each matching 5 bases. The V end lost 6 bases, the J end lost 9 bases, and 13 bases lay between the germline ends. CDR1 and CDR2 from the germline V gene are DFQATT and SNEGSKA (reference sequence). This CDR3 has 11 amino acids. Written as DNA, the CDR3 is TGCAGTGCCAGGGACCCACCCACGCAGTATTTT. Its protein product is CSARDPPTQYF.

The V call is TRBV6-6, the J call TRBJ1-6; D unclear. CDR3 length equals 13 residues. V lost 8 bases to trimming and J lost 5 bases, with 10 bases between them. Germline-derived CDR1 and CDR2 are MNHNY and SVGAGI (reference sequence). The CDR3 bases are TGTGCCAGCCTCTACGGCCATAATTCACCCCTCCACTTT. It codes for CASLYGHNSPLHF.

The CDR3 loop reads CASSGWGTQYF. The CDR3 region has the DNA TGTGCCAGCAGCGGGTGGGGTACCCAGTACTTC. This rearrangement joins TRBV5-4 to TRBJ2-5; D unresolved. Germline V gene lookup returns CDR1 SGHNT and CDR2 YYREEE (reference sequence). V was cut by 4 bases and J by 8 bases, with 9 bases left in between. CDR3 size: 11 residues.

The V gene is TRBV27, the J gene TRBJ2-7, with 7 bases aligning to TRBD2. The germline V gene has CDR1 MNHEY and CDR2 SMNVEV (reference sequence). This CDR3 is 13 amino acids long. V shed 8 bases, J shed 0 bases, and the junction held 4 bases outside the gene matches. CDR3: CASRRDYSYEQYF. The CDR3, as DNA: TGTGCCAGCCGACGGGACTACTCCTACGAGCAGTACTTC.